The T cell receptor beta chain described here comes from a study of preoperative IRX-2 immunotherapy in early breast cancer. Germline V gene data show CDR1 as SGHNT and CDR2 as YENEEA. The V and J ends lost 1 base and 5 bases, in that order; junction bases with no gene match: 2. The CDR3 length is 14 residues. Repertoires were generated with immunoSEQ multiplex PCR, while TCRdb's copy carries only in-frame clones and drops some. The sample has approximately 100,000 clones, 70% to 90% seen once. This clone came up a few times. Treatment: preoperative locoregional IRX-2 cytokine immunotherapy. The sample in question was tumor tissue, obtained after IRX-2 immunotherapy. The chain is built from TRBV11-3 and TRBJ2-3; 8 nucleotides align to TRBD2. This TCR was recovered from a human donor with breast cancer. The CDR3 here is CASSLGSGKDTQYF. CDR3 nucleotide sequence: TGTGCCAGCAGCTTAGGTAGCGGGAAAGATACGCAGTATTTT.